This T cell receptor (beta chain) was recorded in a study of OX40 agonist ivuxolimab in advanced cancers. Study overall: The study treated patients with ivuxolimab, an agonistic anti-OX40 (CD134) antibody. Administration of intravenous ivuxolimab to patients occurred every 2 weeks at 0.01 to 10 mg/kg.

This CDR3 is built from 17 residues. Losses at the gene ends were 3 bases for V and 0 bases for J; bases not matched to a gene: 11. CDR1 and CDR2 (germline): SGHRS, YFSETQ. The table came from immunoSEQ multiplex PCR; TCRdb's copy has only in-frame clones and leaves some out. The data show 50,000 to 65,000 clones, about nine tenths seen once. The receptor was derived from an adult with an advanced solid tumor such as melanoma, head and neck, liver or kidney cancer. Source: CD4+ or CD8+ T cells sorted from blood, taken in a trial of the OX40 agonist ivuxolimab. The V and J genes are TRBV5-1 and TRBJ1-2; 7 nucleotides line up with TRBD1. The DNA for the CDR3 is TGCGCCAGCAGCTCCGCCCTAGGACAGGTGACTAACTATGGCTACACCTTC. Translation gives CASSSALGQVTNYGYTF.